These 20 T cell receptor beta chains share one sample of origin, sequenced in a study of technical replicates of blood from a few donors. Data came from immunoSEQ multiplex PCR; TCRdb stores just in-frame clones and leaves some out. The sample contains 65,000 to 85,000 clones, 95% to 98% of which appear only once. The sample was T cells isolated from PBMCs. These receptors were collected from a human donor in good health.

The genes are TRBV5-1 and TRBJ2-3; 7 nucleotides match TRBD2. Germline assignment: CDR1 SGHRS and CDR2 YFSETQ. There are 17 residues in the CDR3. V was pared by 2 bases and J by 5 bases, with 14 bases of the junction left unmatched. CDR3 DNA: TGCGCCAGCAGCTTTGGGGCTCCGGGGGGACGTGGAGATACGCAGTATTTT. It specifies CASSFGAPGGRGDTQYF.

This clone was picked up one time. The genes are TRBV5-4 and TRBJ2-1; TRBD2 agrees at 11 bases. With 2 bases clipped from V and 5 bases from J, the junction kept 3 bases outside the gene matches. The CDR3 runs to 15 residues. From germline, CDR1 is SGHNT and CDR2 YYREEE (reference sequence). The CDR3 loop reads CASSLGTSGHNEQFF. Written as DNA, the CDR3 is TGTGCCAGCAGCTTAGGGACTAGCGGACACAATGAGCAGTTCTTC.

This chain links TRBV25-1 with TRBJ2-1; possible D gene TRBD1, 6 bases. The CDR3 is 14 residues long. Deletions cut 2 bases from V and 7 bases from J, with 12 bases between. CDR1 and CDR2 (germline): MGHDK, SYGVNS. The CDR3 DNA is TGTGCCAGCAGTGAACTGCCAGGGGAGAATGAGCAGTTCTTC. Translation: CASSELPGENEQFF.

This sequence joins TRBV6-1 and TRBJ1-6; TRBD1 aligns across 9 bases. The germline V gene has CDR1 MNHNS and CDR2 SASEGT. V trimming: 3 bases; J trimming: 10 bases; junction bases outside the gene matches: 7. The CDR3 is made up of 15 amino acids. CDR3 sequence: CASSDYRGLGSPLHF. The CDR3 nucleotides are TGTGCCAGCAGTGATTACAGGGGGCTAGGGTCACCCCTCCACTTT.

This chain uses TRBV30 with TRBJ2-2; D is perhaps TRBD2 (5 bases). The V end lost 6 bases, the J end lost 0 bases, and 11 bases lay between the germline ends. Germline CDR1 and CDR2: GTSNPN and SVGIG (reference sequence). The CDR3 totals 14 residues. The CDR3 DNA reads TGTGCCTGCTTGACGGGAACGAACACCGGGGAGCTGTTTTTT. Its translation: CACLTGTNTGELFF. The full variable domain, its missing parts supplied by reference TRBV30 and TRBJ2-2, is SQTIHQWPATLVQPVGSPLSLECTVEGTSNPNLYWYRQAAGRGLQLLFYSVGIGQISSEVPQNLSASRPQDRQFILSSKKLLLSDSGFYLCACLTGTNTGELFFGEGSRLTVL.

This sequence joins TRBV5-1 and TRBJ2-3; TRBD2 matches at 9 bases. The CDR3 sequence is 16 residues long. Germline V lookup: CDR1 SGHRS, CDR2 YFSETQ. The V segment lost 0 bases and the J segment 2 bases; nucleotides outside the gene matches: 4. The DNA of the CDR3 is TGCGCCAGCAGCTTGGGACTAGCGGCCTACACAGATACGCAGTATTTT. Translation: CASSLGLAAYTDTQYF.

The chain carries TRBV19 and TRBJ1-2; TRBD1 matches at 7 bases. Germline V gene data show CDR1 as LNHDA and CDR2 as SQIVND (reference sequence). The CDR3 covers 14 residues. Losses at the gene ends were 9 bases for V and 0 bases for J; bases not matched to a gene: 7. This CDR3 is CASGKDRSNYGYTF. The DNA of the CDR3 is TGTGCCAGCGGAAAGGACAGGTCTAACTATGGCTACACCTTC.

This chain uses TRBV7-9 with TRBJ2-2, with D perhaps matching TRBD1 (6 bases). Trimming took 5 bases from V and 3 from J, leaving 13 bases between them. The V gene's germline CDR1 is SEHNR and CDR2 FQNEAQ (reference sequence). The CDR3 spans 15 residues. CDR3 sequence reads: CASSRITGYTGELFF. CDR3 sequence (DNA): TGTGCCAGCAGCCGAATTACAGGGTACACCGGGGAGCTGTTTTTT.

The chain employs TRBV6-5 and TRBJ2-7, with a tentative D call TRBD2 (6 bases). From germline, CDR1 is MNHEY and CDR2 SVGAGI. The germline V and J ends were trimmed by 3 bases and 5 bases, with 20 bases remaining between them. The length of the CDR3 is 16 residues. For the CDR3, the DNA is TGTGCCAGCAGTTATACGACGTGGGCGGGAAAGAACGAGCAGTACTTC. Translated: CASSYTTWAGKNEQYF.

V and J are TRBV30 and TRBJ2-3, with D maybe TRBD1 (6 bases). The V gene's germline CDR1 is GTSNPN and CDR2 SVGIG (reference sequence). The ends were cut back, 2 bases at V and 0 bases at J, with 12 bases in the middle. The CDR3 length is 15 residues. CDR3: CAWSPLRGSTDTQYF. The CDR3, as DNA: TGTGCCTGGAGTCCCCTCAGGGGTAGCACAGATACGCAGTATTTT.

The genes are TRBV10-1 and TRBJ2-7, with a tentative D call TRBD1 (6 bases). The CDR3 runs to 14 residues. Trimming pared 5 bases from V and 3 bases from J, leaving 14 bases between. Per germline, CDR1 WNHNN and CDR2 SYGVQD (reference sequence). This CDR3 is CASSRRQALYEQYF. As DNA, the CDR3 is TGCGCCAGCAGTAGACGACAGGCCCTCTACGAGCAGTACTTC.

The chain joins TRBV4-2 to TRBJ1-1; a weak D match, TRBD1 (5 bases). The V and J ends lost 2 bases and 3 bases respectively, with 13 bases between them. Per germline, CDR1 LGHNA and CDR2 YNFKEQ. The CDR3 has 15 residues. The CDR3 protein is CASSQTGEWDTEAFF. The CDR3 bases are TGTGCCAGCAGCCAAACAGGCGAATGGGACACTGAAGCTTTCTTT.

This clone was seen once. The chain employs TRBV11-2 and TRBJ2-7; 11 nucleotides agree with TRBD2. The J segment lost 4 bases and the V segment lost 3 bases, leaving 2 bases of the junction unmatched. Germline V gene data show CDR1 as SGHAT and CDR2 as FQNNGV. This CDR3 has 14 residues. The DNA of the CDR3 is TGTGCCAGCAGCTTTAGCGGGGGGGCGTACGAGCAGTACTTC. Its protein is CASSFSGGAYEQYF.

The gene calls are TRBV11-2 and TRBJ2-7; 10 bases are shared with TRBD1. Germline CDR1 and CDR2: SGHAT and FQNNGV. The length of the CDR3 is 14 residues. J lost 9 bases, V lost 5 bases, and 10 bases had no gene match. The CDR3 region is CASSRGQGIRRQYF. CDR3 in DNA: TGTGCCAGCAGCCGGGGACAGGGGATCCGGCGGCAGTACTTC.

DNA for the CDR3: TGCGCCAGCAGCCAAGGGGGACCCCGCGGGAAAGCTTTCTTT. Its translation is CASSQGGPRGKAFF. This sequence joins TRBV4-1 and TRBJ1-1; the D gene is possibly TRBD1 (5 bases). The germline V gene has CDR1 MGHRA and CDR2 YSYEKL. CDR3 length equals 14 residues. V shed 1 base and J shed 9 bases, with 15 bases lying between them.

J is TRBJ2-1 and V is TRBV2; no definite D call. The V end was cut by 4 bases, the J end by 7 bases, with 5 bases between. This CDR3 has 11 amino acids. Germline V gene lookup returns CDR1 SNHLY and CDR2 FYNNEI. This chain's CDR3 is CASSVRNEQFF. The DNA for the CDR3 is TGTGCCAGCAGTGTTCGGAATGAGCAGTTCTTC.

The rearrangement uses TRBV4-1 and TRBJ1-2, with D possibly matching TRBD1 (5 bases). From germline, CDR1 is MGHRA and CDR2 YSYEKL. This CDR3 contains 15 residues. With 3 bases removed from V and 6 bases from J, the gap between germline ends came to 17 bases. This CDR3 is CASSQGLRGGDGYTF. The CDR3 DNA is TGCGCCAGCAGCCAGGGTCTTAGGGGAGGGGATGGCTACACCTTC.

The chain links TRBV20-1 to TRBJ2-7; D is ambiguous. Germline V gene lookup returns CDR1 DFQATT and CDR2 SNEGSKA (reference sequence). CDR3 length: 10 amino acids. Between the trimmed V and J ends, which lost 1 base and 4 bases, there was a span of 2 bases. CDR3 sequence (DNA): TGCAGTGCTAGAGTATACGAGCAGTACTTC. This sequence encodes CSARVYEQYF.

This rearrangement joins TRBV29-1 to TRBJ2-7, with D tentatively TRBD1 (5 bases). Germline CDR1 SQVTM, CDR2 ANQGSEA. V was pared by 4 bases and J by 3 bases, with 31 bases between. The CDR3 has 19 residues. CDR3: CSVVSWRFKEVAGHYEQYF. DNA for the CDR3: TGCAGCGTTGTAAGCTGGCGTTTTAAAGAAGTGGCAGGGCACTACGAGCAGTACTTC.

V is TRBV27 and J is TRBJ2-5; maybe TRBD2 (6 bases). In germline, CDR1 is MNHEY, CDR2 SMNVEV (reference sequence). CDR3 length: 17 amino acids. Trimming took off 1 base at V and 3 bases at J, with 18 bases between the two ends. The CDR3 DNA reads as TGTGCCAGCAGTTTATTTGGGGATACCGGGGGAAAAGAGACCCAGTACTTC. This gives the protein CASSLFGDTGGKETQYF.